The 23 T cell receptor beta chains given below trace back to one sample, sequenced in a study of shared clonotypes between healthy human individuals. Naive CD8 isolation took CD45RO-negative cells positively selected for CCR7 and excluded terminally differentiated effector memory CD45RA+ cells. TCRdb keeps only in-frame clones here, not all; method: immunoSEQ multiplex PCR. The table lists 2 million or so clones, less than 95% of them singletons. The sequenced sample consisted of naive CD8+ T cells sorted from blood. These receptors originate from a man aged 18 to 30 in good health.

This chain links TRBV6-6 with TRBJ2-2; D unresolved. Per the germline V gene, CDR1 is MNHNY and CDR2 is SVGAGI (reference sequence). V gave up 6 bases and J gave up 7 bases, with 3 bases separating them. CDR3 length: 10 residues. The CDR3 protein is CASSDGELFF. The CDR3 bases are TGTGCCAGCAGCGACGGGGAGCTGTTTTTT.

On this clone itself: The sample carries other DNA sequences with the same CDR3. The genes are TRBV27 and TRBJ2-1, with 8 bases matching TRBD2. Trimming removed 2 bases from V and 8 bases from J; junction bases left unmatched: 2. CDR3 length: 13 residues. CDR1 MNHEY and CDR2 SMNVEV come from the germline V gene (reference sequence). In DNA form, the CDR3 reads TGTGCCAGCAGTTTAACGGGGGGGCATGAGCAGTTCTTC. Amino acids: CASSLTGGHEQFF.

The chain has TRBV5-6 and TRBJ1-2; D gene ambiguous. The germline gives CDR1 SGHDT, CDR2 YYEEEE. Trimming took 7 bases from V and 4 from J, leaving 14 bases between them. The CDR3 loop spans 13 amino acids. CDR3 coding DNA: TGTGCCAGCGGGGTAGGAGGAGTCTATGGCTACACCTTC. It encodes CASGVGGVYGYTF.

The chain recombines TRBV10-2 with TRBJ2-1; 10 bases fit TRBD2. Germline loops: CDR1 WSHSY, CDR2 SAAADI. CDR3 length equals 18 residues. J was trimmed by 4 bases and V by 3 bases; bases with no gene match: 12. The CDR3 DNA is TGCGCCAGCAGTGATCTAGCGGGAGAGGATGGTTGGTACAATGAGCAGTTCTTC. Translating gives CASSDLAGEDGWYNEQFF.

The DNA for the CDR3 is TGTGCCAGCAGTGTCGTAGCGGGAGGCACAGATACGCAGTATTTT. Amino acid sequence: CASSVVAGGTDTQYF. The V call is TRBV6-4, the J call TRBJ2-3, with 9 bases that match TRBD2. J was trimmed by 1 base and V by 4 bases; bases with no gene match: 3. CDR3 size: 15 residues. Germline V gene lookup returns CDR1 MRHNA and CDR2 SNTAGT.

The chain employs TRBV5-7 and TRBJ1-5; D is undetermined. TRBV5-7 is designated an ORF whose function remains uncertain. V gave up 0 bases and J gave up 1 base, with 8 bases separating them. The CDR3 sequence is 15 residues long. This CDR3 reads CASSLDAASNQPQHF. The DNA for the CDR3 is TGTGCCAGCAGCTTGGACGCAGCGAGCAATCAGCCCCAGCATTTT.

The genes are TRBV6-1 and TRBJ1-6, with a possible D match to TRBD1 (5 bases). The V and J ends lost 4 bases and 4 bases respectively, with 14 bases between them. The germline V gene has CDR1 MNHNS and CDR2 SASEGT. This CDR3 is built from 16 residues. CDR3 protein: CASSARGDYYNSPLHF. The CDR3 bases are TGTGCCAGCAGTGCCCGGGGGGACTATTATAATTCACCCCTCCACTTT.

This chain uses TRBV9 with TRBJ2-1; TRBD2 is a possible D gene (5 bases). In germline, CDR1 is SGDLS, CDR2 YYNGEE. Trimming left V 4 bases short and J 0 bases short, with 14 bases between. The CDR3 extends over 16 amino acids. The CDR3 DNA is TGTGCCAGCAGCATTAGCGACCCTTTCTCCTACAATGAGCAGTTCTTC. Amino acids: CASSISDPFSYNEQFF. The full variable domain, with the rest looked up from reference TRBV9 and TRBJ2-1, is DSGVTQTPKHLITATGQRVTLRCSPRSGDLSVYWYQQSLDQGLQFLIQYYNGEERAKGNILERFSAQQFPDLHSELNLSSLELGDSALYFCASSISDPFSYNEQFFGPGTRLTVL.

The chain has TRBV6-5 and TRBJ2-2, with no clear D. The germline gives CDR1 MNHEY, CDR2 SVGAGI. CDR3 size: 9 residues. V lost 10 bases to trimming and J lost 8 bases, with 5 bases between them. The CDR3 sequence is CAISGELFF. The CDR3 coding sequence is TGTGCCATCTCGGGGGAGCTGTTTTTT.

The chain carries TRBV18 and TRBJ2-7; 8 bases map to TRBD1. Germline values: CDR1 KGHSH, CDR2 LQKENI. The CDR3 extends over 14 amino acids. V lost 5 bases and J lost 4; bases outside the gene matches: 7. The CDR3 is CASSTFGQGYEQYF. CDR3 bases: TGTGCCAGCTCAACGTTTGGACAGGGTTACGAGCAGTACTTC. Filled out from reference TRBV18 and TRBJ2-7, the complete variable domain reads NAGVMQNPRHLVRRRGQEARLRCSPMKGHSHVYWYRQLPEEGLKFMVYLQKENIIDESGMPKERFSAEFPKEGPSILRIQQVVRGDSAAYFCASSTFGQGYEQYFGPGTRLTVT.

Note on this clone: Other DNA sequences in the same sample also yield this CDR3. The J gene is TRBJ2-7, the V gene TRBV6-5; 7 bases are shared with TRBD1. The V gene end was trimmed by 0 bases and the J gene end by 1 base; junction bases not matched to a gene: 3. Germline V gene lookup returns CDR1 MNHEY and CDR2 SVGAGI. The CDR3 extends over 15 amino acids. DNA for the CDR3: TGTGCCAGCAGTTACTCGGGACAGCCATCCTACGAGCAGTACTTC. It yields the protein CASSYSGQPSYEQYF.

CDR3 in amino acids: CASSREGYEQYF. In DNA form, the CDR3 reads TGTGCCAGCAGCCGCGAAGGGTACGAGCAGTACTTC. The chain links TRBV13 to TRBJ2-7; D is uncertain. The length of the CDR3 is 12 residues. V lost 5 bases and J 4 bases, leaving 9 bases between the germline ends. Germline V gene data show CDR1 as PRHDT and CDR2 as FYEKMQ (reference sequence).

A remark on this clone: This same CDR3 is encoded by further DNA sequences in the sample. The chain uses TRBV19 and TRBJ2-2; D is uncertain. V was cut by 0 bases and J by 5 bases, with 4 bases left in between. Germline V gene lookup returns CDR1 LNHDA and CDR2 SQIVND (reference sequence). The CDR3 consists of 13 residues. DNA of the CDR3: TGTGCCAGTAGTATAGATCTTACCGGGGAGCTGTTTTTT. Translation: CASSIDLTGELFF.

The rearrangement links TRBV4-3 to TRBJ2-5; TRBD2 aligns across 8 bases. This CDR3 has 16 residues. V lost 0 bases, J lost 5 bases, and 8 bases stayed unmatched. Germline V lookup: CDR1 LGHNA, CDR2 YSLEER. In nucleotides, the CDR3 is TGCGCCAGCAGCCAAGAGTGGATAGCGGGATCGGAGACCCAGTACTTC. This encodes CASSQEWIAGSETQYF.

The rearrangement links TRBV7-9 to TRBJ1-2; TRBD1 matches at 8 bases. CDR1 is SEHNR, CDR2 FQNEAQ, per germline (reference sequence). This CDR3 has 14 residues. The V and J ends lost 5 bases and 8 bases, in that order; junction bases with no gene match: 10. The CDR3 sequence: CASSGETGDGGYTF. The CDR3 bases are TGTGCCAGCAGCGGAGAGACAGGGGACGGGGGCTACACCTTC. The entire variable domain, with the rest obtained from reference TRBV7-9 and TRBJ1-2, is as follows: DTGVSQNPRHKITKRGQNVTFRCDPISEHNRLYWYRQTLGQGPEFLTYFQNEAQLEKSRLLSDRFSAERPKGSFSTLEIQRTEQGDSAMYLCASSGETGDGGYTFGSGTRLTVV.

This chain connects TRBV27 to TRBJ2-1; TRBD1 matches at 9 bases. V was clipped by 6 bases and J by 4 bases; unmatched bases: 4. Germline V lookup: CDR1 MNHEY, CDR2 SMNVEV (reference sequence). The CDR3 runs to 14 residues. The CDR3 here is CASRDRGLYNEQFF. CDR3 sequence (DNA): TGTGCCAGCAGGGACAGGGGACTTTACAATGAGCAGTTCTTC.

This sequence joins TRBV5-1 and TRBJ2-3; TRBD2 aligns across 9 bases. The CDR3 has 16 amino acids. The germline V gene encodes CDR1 SGHRS and CDR2 YFSETQ. V was pared by 4 bases and J by 2 bases, with 8 bases of the junction left unmatched. The CDR3 bases are TGCGCCAGCAGCGAGGCCTGGGGACTAGCCACAGATACGCAGTATTTT. Its protein product is CASSEAWGLATDTQYF.

This sequence joins TRBV4-1 and TRBJ1-6, with 10 bases aligning to TRBD1. Germline-derived CDR1 and CDR2 are MGHRA and YSYEKL. V shed 4 bases and J 9 bases; nucleotides not matched to a gene: 6. This CDR3 contains 15 residues. CDR3 residues: CASSPTTGGSSPLHF. DNA of the CDR3: TGCGCCAGCAGCCCCACGACAGGGGGCAGTTCACCCCTCCACTTT.

This rearrangement joins TRBV18 to TRBJ1-5; the D gene is possibly TRBD1 (5 bases). V gave up 4 bases and J gave up 0 bases, with 13 bases separating them. Per germline, CDR1 KGHSH and CDR2 LQKENI. The CDR3 spans 16 residues. DNA for the CDR3: TGTGCCAGCTCACGGGACGACCAGTCTAGCAATCAGCCCCAGCATTTT. This codes for CASSRDDQSSNQPQHF.

On this clone: Additional DNA sequences in this sample encode the identical CDR3. The chain couples TRBV19 to TRBJ2-7; the D gene is possibly TRBD1 (5 bases). CDR1 is LNHDA and CDR2 is SQIVND in the germline V gene (reference sequence). V lost 3 bases to trimming and J lost 2 bases, with 8 bases between them. This CDR3 has 13 residues. The DNA of the CDR3 is TGTGCCAGTAGTATTCAGGGCGCCTACGAGCAGTACTTC. As protein: CASSIQGAYEQYF.

On this clone itself: In the same sample, other DNA sequences code for this CDR3. V usage is TRBV9 and J usage is TRBJ1-1, with D hard to call. Trimming left V 0 bases short and J 5 bases short, with 8 bases between. The CDR3 runs to 13 residues. Per the germline V gene, CDR1 is SGDLS and CDR2 is YYNGEE. CDR3 sequence reads: CASSVVSGTEAFF. In nucleotides, the CDR3 is TGTGCCAGCAGCGTAGTTAGTGGAACTGAAGCTTTCTTT.

On this clone itself: Other DNA sequences from this sample encode an identical CDR3 as well. The chain recombines TRBV4-1 with TRBJ1-1; D may be TRBD1 (6 bases). The length of the CDR3 is 14 residues. The germline V gene encodes CDR1 MGHRA and CDR2 YSYEKL. The V end lost 4 bases, the J end lost 1 base, and 10 bases lay between the germline ends. The CDR3 spells CASSLGHTNTEAFF. CDR3 bases: TGCGCCAGCAGCCTGGGACACACGAACACTGAAGCTTTCTTT.

The CDR3 coding sequence is TGTGCCTGGGACAGCCTAGCGGGAGGGCAAGAGACCCAGTACTTC. Translation: CAWDSLAGGQETQYF. The V gene is TRBV30, the J gene TRBJ2-5, with TRBD2 identical over 12 bases. Germline assignment: CDR1 GTSNPN and CDR2 SVGIG (reference sequence). CDR3 length: 15 residues. J lost 2 bases, V lost 5 bases, and 6 bases had no gene match.